These T cell receptor beta chains were read from a single sample in a study of shared clonotypes between healthy human individuals. Some clones are missing from TCRdb's copy, which holds only in-frame ones; the method was immunoSEQ multiplex PCR. Of fewer than 200,000 clones detected, around 63% appear once; the ten largest clones hold about 10%. The sequenced sample was memory CD4+ T cells sorted from blood. These receptors were collected from a man in his thirties or forties in good health. Each CDR3 is given with its conserved first and last residue. D genes are given only for firm matches. The listing skips clone size in some rows; elsewhere it reads once, few, many or a size class.

d_call | clone_size | j_call | v_call | cdr3_aa | cdr3_nt
NA | NA | TRBJ2-7 | TRBV6-1 | CASSMPGAPDEQYF | TGTGCCAGCAGTATGCCGGGAGCCCCGGACGAGCAGTACTTC
TRBD1 | NA | TRBJ1-2 | TRBV28 | CASRGQDGNYGYTF | TGTGCCAGCAGGGGACAGGATGGTAACTATGGCTACACCTTC
NA | NA | TRBJ1-2 | TRBV2 | CASSGVGNYGYTF | TGTGCCAGCAGTGGGGTAGGGAACTATGGCTACACCTTC
TRBD1 | NA | TRBJ2-7 | TRBV9 | CASSGRDSSYEQYF | TGTGCCAGCAGCGGCAGGGACAGCTCCTACGAGCAGTACTTC
TRBD1 | NA | TRBJ2-3 | TRBV5-6 | CASSKDRGLIDTQYF | TGTGCCAGCAGCAAGGACAGGGGGCTGATAGATACGCAGTATTTT
TRBD1 | NA | TRBJ1-3 | TRBV18 | CASSPRQGTGNTIYF | TGTGCCAGCTCACCACGACAGGGGACCGGAAACACCATATATTTT
NA | NA | TRBJ2-7 | TRBV5-1 | CASSGDTEQYF | TGCGCCAGCAGCGGGGACACCGAGCAGTACTTC
NA | NA | TRBJ2-7 | TRBV5-1 | CASSLRPGSSEQYF | TGCGCCAGCAGCTTGAGACCTGGGAGCTCCGAGCAGTACTTC
TRBD2 | NA | TRBJ2-2 | TRBV25-1 | CASSKTSGSITGELFF | TGTGCCAGCAGTAAAACTAGCGGGAGTATCACCGGGGAGCTGTTTTTT
TRBD2 | few | TRBJ2-1 | TRBV5-1 | CASSLNSGREQFF | TGCGCCAGCAGCTTGAATAGCGGGAGAGAGCAGTTCTTC
NA | NA | TRBJ2-1 | TRBV2 | CASSPRVAIEQFF | TGTGCCAGCAGTCCCCGGGTAGCCATCGAGCAGTTCTTC
TRBD1 | once | TRBJ1-5 | TRBV6-1 | CASRPGDRGQPQHF | TGTGCCAGCAGGCCTGGGGACAGGGGACAGCCCCAGCATTTT
NA | NA | TRBJ1-1 | TRBV27 | CASSLFVGGTEAFF | TGTGCCAGCAGTTTATTTGTGGGAGGGACTGAAGCTTTCTTT
NA | NA | TRBJ2-1 | TRBV9 | CASSVRGLVFGGEQFF | TGTGCCAGCAGCGTACGGGGACTCGTGTTCGGGGGTGAGCAGTTCTTC
NA | NA | TRBJ2-2 | TRBV5-1 | CASISFPGTGELFF | TGCGCCAGCATAAGTTTCCCGGGCACCGGGGAGCTGTTTTTT
TRBD1 | NA | TRBJ2-7 | TRBV11-2 | CASSFGQAEQYF | TGTGCCAGCAGCTTCGGACAGGCTGAGCAGTACTTC